These 32 T cell receptor beta chains originate from one sample sequenced in a study of memory CD4+ T cells and cytomegalovirus serostatus. The sort gate was single viable CD3+CD4+CD8-CD45RO+ cells for memory CD4+ T cells. Only in-frame clones appear in the TCRdb table, and some are missing; sequencing was by immunoSEQ multiplex PCR. Counted here are roughly 54,000 clones, around 77% occurring once; the ten biggest clones make up more than 1.5%. Specimen: memory CD4+ T cells from blood. The receptors come from an adult in good health and CMV-seronegative.

The rearrangement joins TRBV15 to TRBJ2-7; D unresolved. Trimming took 1 base from V and 2 from J, leaving 6 bases between them. Per the germline V gene, CDR1 is LNHNV and CDR2 is YYDKDF (reference sequence). CDR3 size: 13 residues. CDR3 sequence: CATSRGSTYEQYF. DNA of the CDR3: TGTGCCACCAGCAGAGGTAGCACCTACGAGCAGTACTTC.

The chain carries TRBV27 and TRBJ2-5; TRBD2 matches 16 bases. J gave up 5 bases and V 8 bases, and 20 bases lay outside the gene matches. Germline assignment: CDR1 MNHEY and CDR2 SMNVEV (reference sequence). This CDR3 has 20 amino acids. CDR3 sequence: CASRPQGTSGRALKLETQYF. DNA for the CDR3: TGTGCCAGCCGCCCTCAGGGGACTAGCGGGAGGGCCTTAAAACTGGAGACCCAGTACTTC.

In this sample, this clone turned up once. The V gene is TRBV13, the J gene TRBJ2-7; D not resolved. Trimming pared 2 bases from V and 6 bases from J, leaving 8 bases between. The CDR3 totals 12 residues. From germline, CDR1 is PRHDT and CDR2 FYEKMQ (reference sequence). CDR3 region: CASSLSPVEQYF. CDR3 bases: TGTGCCAGCAGCTTAAGTCCGGTCGAGCAGTACTTC.

This chain joins TRBV7-6 and TRBJ1-2; TRBD1 matches 8 bases. Losses at the gene ends were 1 base for V and 6 bases for J; bases not matched to a gene: 10. CDR1 and CDR2 (germline): SGHVS, FNYEAQ. The CDR3 contains 16 residues. CDR3 in amino acids: CASSLVAGGFYDGYTF. The CDR3 DNA sequence: TGTGCCAGCAGCTTAGTGGCAGGGGGCTTTTATGATGGCTACACCTTC. Full variable domain (rest looked up from reference TRBV7-6 and TRBJ1-2): GAGVSQSPRYKVTKRGQDVALRCDPISGHVSLYWYRQALGQGPEFLTYFNYEAQQDKSGLPNDRFSAERPEGSISTLTIQRTEQRDSAMYRCASSLVAGGFYDGYTFGSGTRLTVV.

The V gene is TRBV28, the J gene TRBJ2-2, with D possibly matching TRBD1 (6 bases). Germline loops: CDR1 MDHEN, CDR2 SYDVKM. The CDR3 runs 17 residues. Between the trimmed V and J ends, which lost 2 bases and 6 bases, there was a span of 19 bases. The CDR3 here is CASSLPHLDSIPGELFF. The CDR3 DNA is TGTGCCAGCAGTTTACCCCACCTGGACAGTATCCCCGGGGAGCTGTTTTTT.

The gene calls are TRBV7-9 and TRBJ1-1, with D maybe TRBD1 (6 bases). Deletions cut 6 bases from V and 6 bases from J, with 14 bases between. The CDR3 covers 13 residues. Per the germline V gene, CDR1 is SEHNR and CDR2 is FQNEAQ (reference sequence). DNA of the CDR3: TGTGCCAGCAGTATAGCAGGGGCTCCTGAAGCTTTCTTT. Amino acids: CASSIAGAPEAFF.

Notes on this clone: One junction end does not reproduce the germline sequence, and a read error may be involved. J is TRBJ2-7 and V is TRBV28; TRBD2 is a possible D gene (6 bases). CDR1 is MDHEN, CDR2 SYDVKM, per germline. The CDR3 extends over 18 amino acids. The CDR3 here is CASSLYDVGDWSSYEQYF. The CDR3 nucleotides are TGTGCCAGCAGCTTATACGACGTCGGGGACTGGAGCTCCTACGAGCAGTACTTC.

The chain employs TRBV28 and TRBJ1-5, with a weak D call TRBD1 (6 bases). This CDR3 spans 15 amino acids. Germline V gene sequence: CDR1 MDHEN, CDR2 SYDVKM. V was clipped by 6 bases and J by 3 bases, with 15 bases between them. CDR3 amino acids: CASSPGAGINQPQHF. DNA for the CDR3: TGTGCCAGCAGCCCAGGGGCAGGGATCAATCAGCCCCAGCATTTT.

The chain is built from TRBV6-6 and TRBJ1-2, with 7 bases matching TRBD1. The CDR3 runs to 14 residues. Germline V gives CDR1 MNHNY, CDR2 SVGAGI (reference sequence). V lost 5 bases to trimming and J lost 3 bases; unmatched junction nucleotides: 6. The CDR3 protein is CASSRGTADYGYTF. CDR3 DNA sequence: TGTGCCAGCAGTCGTGGGACAGCGGACTATGGCTACACCTTC.

The rearrangement uses TRBV5-1 and TRBJ1-2; D may be TRBD1 (6 bases). Germline CDR1 SGHRS, CDR2 YFSETQ. The ends were cut back, 0 bases at V and 2 bases at J, with 8 bases in the middle. This CDR3 has 14 residues. The CDR3 spells CASSLGDRNYGYTF. CDR3 DNA: TGCGCCAGCAGCTTGGGCGACAGGAACTATGGCTACACCTTC.

The chain carries TRBV2 and TRBJ2-5; no reliable D call. In germline, CDR1 is SNHLY, CDR2 FYNNEI. This CDR3 is built from 13 residues. V shed 7 bases and J shed 5 bases, with 14 bases lying between them. The CDR3 DNA follows: TGTGCCAGCAAGGTCAGAGTATCGGAGACCCAGTACTTC. It yields the protein CASKVRVSETQYF.

The chain uses TRBV28 and TRBJ2-5; D is perhaps TRBD1 or TRBD2 (5 bases each). This CDR3 spans 15 amino acids. Between the trimmed V and J ends, which lost 2 bases and 2 bases, there was a span of 12 bases. The V gene's germline CDR1 is MDHEN and CDR2 SYDVKM. In nucleotides, the CDR3 is TGTGCCAGCAGTTTAGGGGGTCGACAGCAAGAGACCCAGTACTTC. Residues: CASSLGGRQQETQYF. The full variable domain, in which reference TRBV28 and TRBJ2-5 provide the parts outside the CDR3, is DVKVTQSSRYLVKRTGEKVFLECVQDMDHENMFWYRQDPGLGLRLIYFSYDVKMKEKGDIPEGYSVSREKKERFSLILESASTNQTSMYLCASSLGGRQQETQYFGPGTRLLVL.

J is TRBJ2-4 and V is TRBV28; possible D gene TRBD1, 6 bases. Germline V gene data show CDR1 as MDHEN and CDR2 as SYDVKM. Deletions cut 5 bases from V and 0 bases from J, with 11 bases between. This CDR3 spans 15 amino acids. The CDR3 DNA is TGTGCCAGCAGTACCATGGGACAAGCCAAAAACATTCAGTACTTC. Translated: CASSTMGQAKNIQYF. The full variable domain, with the rest looked up from reference TRBV28 and TRBJ2-4, is DVKVTQSSRYLVKRTGEKVFLECVQDMDHENMFWYRQDPGLGLRLIYFSYDVKMKEKGDIPEGYSVSREKKERFSLILESASTNQTSMYLCASSTMGQAKNIQYFGAGTRLSVL.

The chain recombines TRBV21-1 with TRBJ1-2; the table gives TRBD1 as D, unverified against the DNA. TRBV21-1 is flagged as a pseudogene. This CDR3 has 15 residues. The CDR3 loop is CASSKQGMCNYGYTF. The CDR3 DNA sequence: TGTGCCAGCAGCAAACAGGGGATGTGTAACTATGGCTACACCTTC.

Written as DNA, the CDR3 is TGCGCCAGCAGCGTTACAGTCTCTGGGGCCAACGTCCTGACTTTC. It yields the protein CASSVTVSGANVLTF. The genes are TRBV5-1 and TRBJ2-6, with D hard to call. The CDR3 totals 15 residues. V was cut by 4 bases and J by 0 bases, with 8 bases left in between. Germline CDR1 is SGHRS and CDR2 is YFSETQ.

The V call is TRBV19, the J call TRBJ2-3, with D possibly matching TRBD2 (7 bases). The CDR3 is 16 residues long. The V gene lost 3 bases and the J gene lost 3 bases, with 16 bases spanning the gap. The germline CDR1 and CDR2 sequences are LNHDA and SQIVND (reference sequence). The CDR3 is CASSMKQGRGTDTQYF. The CDR3 nucleotides are TGTGCCAGTAGTATGAAGCAGGGGAGGGGGACAGATACGCAGTATTTT.

This clone showed up just a few times. The chain recombines TRBV7-2 with TRBJ1-6; 8 positions agree with TRBD1. J lost 6 bases, V lost 1 base, and 8 bases had no gene match. This CDR3 comprises 17 residues. Germline V gene data show CDR1 as SGHTA and CDR2 as FQGNSA. CDR3 in amino acids: CASSLVPGGLGNSPLHF. In DNA, the CDR3 is TGTGCCAGCAGCTTAGTCCCAGGGGGCTTGGGTAATTCACCCCTCCACTTT. Drawing the rest from reference TRBV7-2 and TRBJ1-6, the complete variable domain is GAGVSQSPSNKVTEKGKDVELRCDPISGHTALYWYRQSLGQGLEFLIYFQGNSAPDKSGLPSDRFSAERTGGSVSTLTIQRTQQEDSAVYLCASSLVPGGLGNSPLHFGNGTRLTVT.

This chain joins TRBV19 and TRBJ1-1, with 9 bases that match TRBD1. The CDR3 has 15 amino acids. Germline V lookup: CDR1 LNHDA, CDR2 SQIVND (reference sequence). With V trimmed by 4 bases and J by 1 base, 4 bases remained unmatched. The CDR3 bases are TGTGCCAGTAGTACTACAGGGGGCTCGAACACTGAAGCTTTCTTT. Protein: CASSTTGGSNTEAFF.

The gene calls are TRBV21-1 and TRBJ1-5. TRBV21-1 is reported as a pseudogene. The CDR3 spans 14 residues. The CDR3 nucleotides read TGTGCCAGCAGCAAGAGCGCTCTAGGTCAGCCCCAGCATTTT. Its translation is CASSKSALGQPQHF.

V usage is TRBV4-2 and J usage is TRBJ1-1; D is possibly TRBD1 (5 bases). CDR3 length: 12 residues. Between the trimmed V and J ends, which lost 4 bases and 7 bases, there was a span of 10 bases. Germline assignment: CDR1 LGHNA and CDR2 YNFKEQ. CDR3: CASSRVQDEAFF. Written as DNA, the CDR3 is TGTGCCAGCAGCCGGGTACAGGATGAAGCTTTCTTT.

The chain has TRBV29-1 and TRBJ2-5; maybe TRBD2 (7 bases). From germline, CDR1 is SQVTM and CDR2 ANQGSEA. Trimming took 6 bases from V and 5 from J, leaving 22 bases between them. CDR3 length equals 15 residues. For the CDR3, the DNA is TGCAGCGTCCTGGGAGGGGGGACCCTACTGGAGACCCAGTACTTC. Protein: CSVLGGGTLLETQYF.

CDR3 in DNA: TGTGCCAGCAGCCTTCGGACAGGTCCGACCTATGGCTACACCTTC. Its protein is CASSLRTGPTYGYTF. The chain has TRBV9 and TRBJ1-2, with 7 bases fitting TRBD1. Germline CDR1 is SGDLS and CDR2 is YYNGEE. V shed 4 bases and J 4 bases; nucleotides not matched to a gene: 10. This CDR3 has 15 amino acids.

The gene calls are TRBV6-5 and TRBJ1-1; 10 bases are shared with TRBD1. Germline V gene data show CDR1 as MNHEY and CDR2 as SVGAGI. This CDR3 is 15 amino acids long. J lost 5 bases, V lost 4 bases, and 7 bases had no gene match. The CDR3 is CASSSHGTGETEAFF. The CDR3 DNA reads TGTGCCAGCAGTTCTCACGGGACAGGGGAAACTGAAGCTTTCTTT.

This chain links TRBV6-1 with TRBJ2-7; 9 bases are shared with TRBD1. The V and J ends lost 5 bases and 4 bases, in that order; junction bases with no gene match: 6. Germline assignment: CDR1 MNHNS and CDR2 SASEGT. The CDR3 is 14 residues long. This CDR3 reads CASSPRQGGYEQYF. The DNA of the CDR3 is TGTGCCAGCAGTCCTAGACAGGGGGGGTACGAGCAGTACTTC.

This clone has a handful of counts. The chain carries TRBV19 and TRBJ2-7; D is perhaps TRBD1 (7 bases). Germline lookup yields CDR1 LNHDA and CDR2 SQIVND (reference sequence). This CDR3 has 16 residues. The V gene lost 2 bases and the J gene lost 2 bases, with 16 bases spanning the gap. The CDR3 here is CASSISGDRPPYEQYF. The DNA of the CDR3 is TGTGCCAGTAGTATATCGGGGGACAGACCTCCCTACGAGCAGTACTTC.

V and J are TRBV19 and TRBJ2-6; 11 nucleotides line up with TRBD1. The CDR3 runs 18 residues. V was pared by 7 bases and J by 3 bases, with 11 bases of the junction left unmatched. The germline CDR1 and CDR2 sequences are LNHDA and SQIVND (reference sequence). For the CDR3, the DNA is TGTGCCAGTACCCCGACCAGGACAGGGGGCATTGGGGCCAACGTCCTGACTTTC. Translation gives CASTPTRTGGIGANVLTF.

The gene calls are TRBV18 and TRBJ1-1; D ambiguous. Per the germline V gene, CDR1 is KGHSH and CDR2 is LQKENI. V shed 4 bases and J shed 6 bases, with 15 bases lying between them. The CDR3 is 14 amino acids. DNA for the CDR3: TGTGCCAGCTCACTAAAGCAGGACCGAGCTGAAGCTTTCTTT. It encodes CASSLKQDRAEAFF.

This chain joins TRBV27 and TRBJ1-2, with 7 positions matching TRBD1. V lost 5 bases and J lost 8; bases outside the gene matches: 8. Germline CDR1 and CDR2: MNHEY and SMNVEV (reference sequence). This CDR3 is 13 amino acids long. CDR3 sequence: CASSDYRGGGYTF. In DNA form, the CDR3 reads TGTGCCAGCAGTGATTACAGGGGAGGGGGCTACACCTTC.

The chain joins TRBV7-2 to TRBJ1-2; 8 bases agree with TRBD1. Germline-derived CDR1 and CDR2 are SGHTA and FQGNSA. The CDR3 has 13 amino acids. The J segment lost 8 bases and the V segment lost 5 bases, leaving 7 bases of the junction unmatched. CDR3 coding DNA: TGTGCCAGCAGCCCCCGGGACAGGTGGGGCTACACCTTC. Its protein is CASSPRDRWGYTF.

This chain connects TRBV27 to TRBJ1-2, with D tentatively TRBD1 (6 bases). CDR3 length equals 17 residues. V gave up 3 bases and J gave up 4 bases, with 21 bases separating them. Germline loops: CDR1 MNHEY, CDR2 SMNVEV (reference sequence). For the CDR3, the DNA is TGTGCCAGCAGTTTTGCCATACCGTTAAAGGGGGGCTATGGCTACACCTTC. Translated: CASSFAIPLKGGYGYTF.

This clone showed up just a few times. This rearrangement joins TRBV5-5 to TRBJ1-4; D ambiguous. CDR1 and CDR2 from the germline V gene are SGHKS and YYEKEE (reference sequence). The CDR3 spans 13 residues. V was clipped by 0 bases and J by 13 bases, with 13 bases between them. The CDR3, as DNA: TGTGCCAGCAGCTTGGACCCGTTAGAGACACTGTTTTTT. Its translation is CASSLDPLETLFF.

The chain links TRBV9 to TRBJ1-2; D uncertain. In germline, CDR1 is SGDLS, CDR2 YYNGEE. This CDR3 has 16 residues. V was pared by 0 bases and J by 4 bases, with 16 bases between. The CDR3 sequence is CASSVANGAVAYGYTF. The CDR3 coding sequence is TGTGCCAGCAGCGTAGCTAACGGAGCGGTTGCCTATGGCTACACCTTC.